Following are 10 T cell receptor beta chains from one sample sequenced in a study of blood T cell repertoires in COVID-19. Some clones are missing from TCRdb's copy, which holds only in-frame ones; the method was immunoSEQ multiplex PCR. This sample carries fewer than 350,000 clones, about 87% of them seen once, and the ten largest clones take roughly a tenth. The source material was peripheral blood. These receptors all come from a young man with COVID-19, enrolled during active disease.

This chain uses TRBV2 with TRBJ1-2, with D maybe TRBD1 (6 bases). Germline values: CDR1 SNHLY, CDR2 FYNNEI. V was cut by 4 bases and J by 0 bases, with 15 bases left in between. The CDR3 is made up of 16 amino acids. The CDR3 nucleotides read TGTGCCAGCAGTGCCACAGGGTTAAAGACTAACTATGGCTACACCTTC. It specifies CASSATGLKTNYGYTF.

The rearrangement links TRBV18 to TRBJ2-4, with 8 bases matching TRBD2. Per germline, CDR1 KGHSH and CDR2 LQKENI. This CDR3 comprises 16 residues. With 2 bases clipped from V and 4 bases from J, the junction kept 7 bases outside the gene matches. CDR3 nucleotide sequence: TGTGCCAGCTCACCAATAAGCGGGGGCACAAAAAACATTCAGTACTTC. It codes for CASSPISGGTKNIQYF.

The chain joins TRBV7-2 to TRBJ1-2, with 8 positions matching TRBD1. This CDR3 has 15 residues. After removal of 3 bases from V and 4 bases from J, the junction contained 7 bases not matched to a gene. Germline V gene sequence: CDR1 SGHTA, CDR2 FQGNSA. This CDR3 is CASSFGTGGGYGYTF. CDR3 DNA sequence: TGTGCCAGCAGCTTCGGTACAGGGGGGGGCTATGGCTACACCTTC.

The CDR3 region is CASSSGLAHTDTQYF. CDR3 coding DNA: TGTGCCAGCAGCAGCGGACTAGCACACACAGATACGCAGTATTTT. The chain joins TRBV9 to TRBJ2-3, with 8 nucleotides matching TRBD2. J gave up 2 bases and V 4 bases, and 6 bases lay outside the gene matches. CDR1 and CDR2 from the germline V gene are SGDLS and YYNGEE. CDR3 length: 15 residues.

V and J are TRBV14 and TRBJ1-6, with 9 bases aligning to TRBD1. CDR1 is SGHDN and CDR2 is FVKESK in the germline V gene. CDR3 size: 17 residues. Trimming at V came to 2 bases and at J to 5 bases, leaving 7 bases not matched to a gene. DNA of the CDR3: TGTGCCAGCAGCCAATTCACAGGGGGCGCAAATAATTCACCCCTCCACTTT. Residues: CASSQFTGGANNSPLHF.

This clone turned up a few times. The chain has TRBV7-2 and TRBJ1-2; no clear D. There are 14 residues in the CDR3. Germline loops: CDR1 SGHTA, CDR2 FQGNSA. V was clipped by 0 bases and J by 6 bases, with 11 bases between them. The CDR3 DNA follows: TGTGCCAGCAGCTTAGCGATCGAACTTCATGGCTACACCTTC. Its protein product is CASSLAIELHGYTF.

The V call is TRBV6-5, the J call TRBJ1-4; D perhaps matches TRBD1 (6 bases). The germline V gene has CDR1 MNHEY and CDR2 SVGAGI. The CDR3 length is 15 residues. The V end was cut by 0 bases, the J end by 7 bases, with 12 bases between. CDR3 DNA sequence: TGTGCCAGCAGTTACTCGCACAGGGCGGGTGAAAAACTGTTTTTT. Translating it yields CASSYSHRAGEKLFF.

CDR3 amino acids: CASSPRTGNTEAFF. For the CDR3, the DNA is TGTGCCAGCAGTCCCCGGACAGGGAACACTGAAGCTTTCTTT. The genes are TRBV6-2 or TRBV6-3 and TRBJ1-1; 7 nucleotides agree with TRBD1. Looked up from germline, CDR1 is MNHEY and CDR2 is SVGEGT. J was trimmed by 1 base and V by 5 bases; bases with no gene match: 4. The CDR3 is 14 residues long.

The chain carries TRBV5-1 and TRBJ2-7, with 8 bases aligning to TRBD1. Trimming cost V 4 bases and J 2 bases; bases outside gene matches: 2. CDR1 is SGHRS, CDR2 YFSETQ, per germline. This CDR3 contains 13 residues. Written as DNA, the CDR3 is TGCGCCAGCAGCGCGGGACAGGCCTACGAGCAGTACTTC. The encoded protein is CASSAGQAYEQYF.

This clone was seen only once. The gene calls are TRBV7-2 and TRBJ1-1; the match to TRBD1 covers 7 bases. Germline V gene data show CDR1 as SGHTA and CDR2 as FQGNSA. Trimming cost V 4 bases and J 2 bases; bases outside gene matches: 7. The CDR3 length is 15 residues. CDR3 bases: TGTGCCAGCAGCTCCACGGGACAGATTAACACTGAAGCTTTCTTT. Protein sequence: CASSSTGQINTEAFF.